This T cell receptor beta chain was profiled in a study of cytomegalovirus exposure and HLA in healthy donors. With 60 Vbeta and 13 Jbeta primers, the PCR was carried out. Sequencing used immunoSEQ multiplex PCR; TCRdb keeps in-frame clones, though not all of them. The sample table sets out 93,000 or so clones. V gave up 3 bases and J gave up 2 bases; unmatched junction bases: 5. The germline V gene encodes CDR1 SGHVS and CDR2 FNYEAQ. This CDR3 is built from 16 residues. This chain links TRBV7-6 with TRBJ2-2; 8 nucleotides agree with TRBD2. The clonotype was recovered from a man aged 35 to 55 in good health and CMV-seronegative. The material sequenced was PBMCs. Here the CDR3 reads CASSLFTSGNTGELFF. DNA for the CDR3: TGTGCCAGCAGCTTGTTCACTAGCGGTAACACCGGGGAGCTGTTTTTT.